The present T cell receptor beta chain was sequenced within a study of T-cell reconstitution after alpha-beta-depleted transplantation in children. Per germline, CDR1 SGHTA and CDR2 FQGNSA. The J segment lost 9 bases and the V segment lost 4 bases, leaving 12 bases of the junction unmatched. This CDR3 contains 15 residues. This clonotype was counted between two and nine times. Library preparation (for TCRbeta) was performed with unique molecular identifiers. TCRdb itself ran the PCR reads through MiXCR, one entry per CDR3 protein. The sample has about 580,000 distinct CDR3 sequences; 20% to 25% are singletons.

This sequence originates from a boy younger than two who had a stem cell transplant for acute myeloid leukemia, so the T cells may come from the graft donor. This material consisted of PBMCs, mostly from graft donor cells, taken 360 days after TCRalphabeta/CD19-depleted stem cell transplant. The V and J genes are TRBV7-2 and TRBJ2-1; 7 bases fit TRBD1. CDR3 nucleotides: TGTGCCAGCAGCTCGCAGGCAGGGGGAATAAGTGAGCAGTTCTTC. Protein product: CASSSQAGGISEQFF.